This T cell receptor beta chain was retrieved from a study of T cell responses to AZD1222 COVID-19 vaccine. Study-level findings and limits: The sample set comprised mostly white British donors with more females, and clonal diversity was possibly underestimated.

CDR1 is LGHDT and CDR2 is YNNKEL in the germline V gene (reference sequence). The CDR3 is made up of 16 amino acids. Trimming stripped 0 bases from V and 1 base from J, with 12 bases between. TCRdb's copy holds only in-frame clones and misses some; the assay was immunoSEQ multiplex PCR. This sample has under 150,000 clones, with more than 65% found just once. Comments on this clone: The target antigen is unknown.

Second doses that came at about 4 or about 12 weeks were put together. The receptor comes from an adult who received the AZD1222 COVID-19 vaccine. The sample consisted of peripheral blood, taken 28 days after the second AZD1222 dose. The chain couples TRBV3-1 (or the pseudogene TRBV3-2) to TRBJ1-1; no firm D call. The CDR3 DNA sequence: TGTGCCAGCAGCCAAGATCACCCCACAGAGAACACTGAAGCTTTCTTT. It yields the protein CASSQDHPTENTEAFF.